The T cell receptor beta chain under discussion was sequenced for a study of post-analysis software for immune sequencing data. Study details: As for disease course, relapsing-remitting, secondary progressive and progressive-relapsing multiple sclerosis were all included.

Study-level points and caveats: Patients had higher frequencies than controls of roughly five TRBV segments, including TRBV5-6, TRBV5-1 and TRBV20-1. Controls showed significantly higher normalized Chao1 diversity than did multiple sclerosis patients.

This CDR3 has 15 amino acids. Concerning this clonotype itself: No antigen is known for it.

TCR beta libraries were prepared from cDNA with unique molecular identifiers. When about 1 to 11 million T cells were used, they gave a few hundred thousand cDNA molecules. Each CDR3 protein is one row after TCRdb ran MiXCR on the PCR reads. The repertoire holds under 200,000 distinct CDR3 sequences, with over 25% as singletons. This TCR came from a girl aged 2-17 years with multiple sclerosis. The V gene is TRBV21-1, the J gene TRBJ2-5; the DNA was not used to check the table's D call, TRBD2. TRBV21-1 is a pseudogene locus. The sample comprised blood. In nucleotides, the CDR3 is TGTGCCAGCCCCTTAGCGGGAGGGCGGGATGAGACCCAGTACTTC. Translated, it gives CASPLAGGRDETQYF.